The 10 T cell receptor beta chains presented below share a single source sample, sequenced in a study of cytomegalovirus exposure and HLA in healthy donors. The primer mix had 60 Vbeta and 13 Jbeta primers. The method was immunoSEQ multiplex PCR; TCRdb's version includes in-frame clones alone and lacks a portion of them. The data hold around 100,000 clones, with 63% observed a single time. Specimen: PBMCs. All receptors come from a human donor in good health.

This chain uses TRBV5-4 with TRBJ2-1; 9 nucleotides agree with TRBD1. This CDR3 spans 13 amino acids. Per the germline V gene, CDR1 is SGHNT and CDR2 is YYREEE (reference sequence). Losses at the gene ends were 5 bases for V and 4 bases for J; bases not matched to a gene: 1. CDR3 amino acids: CASRGTGYNEQFF. The CDR3 bases are TGTGCCAGCAGGGGGACAGGGTACAATGAGCAGTTCTTC.

CDR3 protein: CASSLYGNGELFF. In DNA, the CDR3 is TGTGCCAGCAGCTTATACGGGAACGGGGAGCTGTTTTTT. The V and J genes are TRBV7-6 and TRBJ2-2, with D tentatively TRBD2 (5 bases). CDR1 and CDR2 from the germline V gene are SGHVS and FNYEAQ. Trimming pared 2 bases from V and 7 bases from J, leaving 8 bases between. The CDR3 totals 13 residues.

The chain carries TRBV30 and TRBJ2-1; D uncertain. Trimming shortened V by 0 bases and J by 10 bases, and 10 bases separated the two germline ends. The germline gives CDR1 GTSNPN, CDR2 SVGIG (reference sequence). The CDR3 is 12 amino acids. The CDR3 spells CAWSVLPLEQFF. The CDR3 region has the DNA TGTGCCTGGAGTGTACTCCCGCTGGAGCAGTTCTTC.

V gene TRBV4-1 combines with J gene TRBJ2-7, with TRBD1 matching 9 bases. V lost 4 bases, J lost 6 bases, and 10 bases stayed unmatched. The CDR3 sequence is 15 residues long. CDR1 is MGHRA and CDR2 is YSYEKL in the germline V gene. Written as DNA, the CDR3 is TGCGCCAGCAGCCCCGGGACAGGGCTACTCACCGAGCAGTACTTC. Translated, it gives CASSPGTGLLTEQYF.

The chain couples TRBV20-1 to TRBJ2-1; the D is unclear. CDR1 and CDR2 (germline): DFQATT, SNEGSKA (reference sequence). The V end was cut by 2 bases, the J end by 8 bases, with 7 bases between. The CDR3 is made up of 11 amino acids. In DNA form, the CDR3 reads TGCAGTGCTAGATCTGGCTATGAGCAGTTCTTC. It encodes CSARSGYEQFF.

V gene TRBV2 combines with J gene TRBJ2-1; TRBD1 agrees at 7 bases. The junction had 2 bases not matched to a gene; V was cut back by 1 base and J by 2 bases. This CDR3 region has 15 residues. The germline CDR1 and CDR2 sequences are SNHLY and FYNNEI. DNA of the CDR3: TGTGCCAGCAGTGAAGAGACAGGGACCTACAATGAGCAGTTCTTC. Its translation: CASSEETGTYNEQFF.

The CDR3 DNA is TGTGCCAGCGGGCTAGCGGGATTGGAGACCCAGTACTTC. Translated: CASGLAGLETQYF. V and J are TRBV5-4 and TRBJ2-5, with TRBD2 matching 9 bases. Germline loops: CDR1 SGHNT, CDR2 YYREEE (reference sequence). The CDR3 has 13 amino acids. J gave up 5 bases and V 7 bases, and 6 bases lay outside the gene matches.

This chain joins TRBV27 and TRBJ1-1; 10 positions agree with TRBD1. V trimming: 1 base; J trimming: 8 bases; junction bases outside the gene matches: 7. The CDR3 is 15 residues long. CDR1 is MNHEY, CDR2 SMNVEV, per germline (reference sequence). This CDR3 reads CASSLYRQGASEAFF. For the CDR3, the DNA is TGTGCCAGCAGTTTATATCGACAGGGGGCGTCAGAAGCTTTCTTT.

This chain links TRBV19 with TRBJ2-1, with 7 positions matching TRBD2. The CDR3 runs to 16 residues. J was trimmed by 4 bases and V by 7 bases; bases with no gene match: 13. The germline V gene has CDR1 LNHDA and CDR2 SQIVND (reference sequence). CDR3 region: CASTNTPGLLYNEQFF. The CDR3 DNA follows: TGTGCCAGTACCAACACCCCGGGACTATTGTACAATGAGCAGTTCTTC.

V and J are TRBV4-2 and TRBJ2-1, with TRBD2 identical over 8 bases. The V and J ends lost 2 bases and 2 bases, in that order; junction bases with no gene match: 8. Germline V CDR1 and CDR2: LGHNA, YNFKEQ. The CDR3 has 17 residues. The CDR3 nucleotides read TGTGCCAGCAGCCAATCCCAAGCGGGAGTGGCCTACAATGAGCAGTTCTTC. This sequence encodes CASSQSQAGVAYNEQFF.